This T cell receptor beta chain was captured by sequencing in a study of shared clonotypes between healthy human individuals. For every subset, genomic DNA was evenly distributed across several immunoSEQ plates. Only in-frame clones appear in the TCRdb table, and some are missing; sequencing was by immunoSEQ multiplex PCR. The profile shows roughly 1 million clones, 65% to 80% of them singletons. This CDR3 is built from 15 residues. Deletions cut 8 bases from V and 10 bases from J, with 24 bases between. Germline V gene data show CDR1 as MNHNY and CDR2 as SVGAGI (reference sequence). This sequence originates from a man aged 18-30 years in good health. The sequenced sample consisted of memory CD4+ T cells sorted from blood. Regarding subset: CD45RA-negative fraction. The genes are TRBV6-6 and TRBJ2-1; D uncertain. The CDR3 region has the DNA TGTGCCAGCCAAGCTCCTTCGACAAGCGCGCGGGAGCAGTTCTTC. It specifies CASQAPSTSAREQFF.